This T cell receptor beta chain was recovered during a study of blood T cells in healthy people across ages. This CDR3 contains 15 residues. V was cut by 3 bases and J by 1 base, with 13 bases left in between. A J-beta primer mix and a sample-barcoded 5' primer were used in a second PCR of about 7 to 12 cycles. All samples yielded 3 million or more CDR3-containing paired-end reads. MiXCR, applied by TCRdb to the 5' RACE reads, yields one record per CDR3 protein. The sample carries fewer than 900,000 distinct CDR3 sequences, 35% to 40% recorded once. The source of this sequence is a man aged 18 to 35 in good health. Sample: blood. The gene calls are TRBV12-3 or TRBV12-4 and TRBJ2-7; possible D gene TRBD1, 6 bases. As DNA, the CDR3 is TGTGCCAGCAGTTTTCGGCAGGGGATTTCCTACGAGCAGTACTTC. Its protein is CASSFRQGISYEQYF.